The 27 T cell receptor beta chains listed next were all sequenced from one sample in a study of T cell repertoires in cytomegalovirus infection. The antigens these receptors bind are not known. MiXCR, run by TCRdb on the reads, gives a single entry per CDR3 protein. Among approximately 470,000 distinct CDR3 sequences listed, roughly 42% were seen once. This sample comprised cultured PBMCs, obtained from culture after CMV antigen stimulation. The receptors derive from a human donor in good health (CMV status not recorded). Some clones in this sample may be carry-over from other donors' samples.

The chain employs TRBV28 and TRBJ2-5; no definite D call. Trimming took 6 bases from V and 5 from J, leaving 16 bases between them. The CDR3 is 14 amino acids. Germline-derived CDR1 and CDR2 are MDHEN and SYDVKM. DNA for the CDR3: TGTGCCAGCAGCCGCTTACCTGAGCCGGAGACCCAGTACTTC. This sequence encodes CASSRLPEPETQYF.

V gene TRBV7-2 combines with J gene TRBJ2-3; 13 bases agree with TRBD2. Trimming took 5 bases from V and 2 from J; bases not matched to a gene: 1. Germline CDR1 is SGHTA and CDR2 is FQGNSA. The CDR3 loop spans 15 amino acids. This CDR3 is CASSGTSGTTDTQYF. The CDR3 DNA reads TGTGCCAGCAGCGGGACTAGCGGGACCACAGATACGCAGTATTTT.

The chain links TRBV6-2 or TRBV6-3 to TRBJ2-2; 10 nucleotides align to TRBD1. The V gene end was trimmed by 6 bases and the J gene end by 4 bases; junction bases not matched to a gene: 2. The CDR3 contains 14 residues. From germline, CDR1 is MNHEY and CDR2 SVGEGT. CDR3 coding DNA: TGTGCCAGCAGGAGGACAGGGGGCACCGGGGAGCTGTTTTTT. Protein: CASRRTGGTGELFF.

Notes on this clonotype: An end of the junction differs from the germline gene, which may be a read error. The chain uses TRBV4-3 and TRBJ2-3, with D unclear. Germline CDR1 LGHNA, CDR2 YSLEER. CDR3 length: 12 amino acids. CDR3 bases: TGCGCCAGCAGCCAAGATCAGGCAGAACGGTGTTTT. Encoded protein: CASSQDQAERCF.

This clonotype has more than one count but fewer than ten. The CDR3 sequence: CASRPRTGAYEQYF. As DNA, the CDR3 is TGTGCCAGCAGACCTAGGACTGGGGCCTACGAGCAGTACTTC. V usage is TRBV7-2 and J usage is TRBJ2-7; tentative D call: TRBD2 (5 bases). V was cut by 6 bases and J by 2 bases, with 14 bases left in between. The length of the CDR3 is 14 residues. CDR1 SGHTA and CDR2 FQGNSA come from the germline V gene.

This clonotype was seen more than once but under ten times. This chain uses TRBV7-9 with TRBJ2-2, with TRBD2 matching over 15 bases. Germline V gene data show CDR1 as SEHNR and CDR2 as FQNEAQ (reference sequence). The V gene end was trimmed by 5 bases and the J gene end by 2 bases; junction bases not matched to a gene: 6. This CDR3 region has 18 residues. The CDR3 sequence: CASSPGTSGGTNTGELFF. The CDR3 DNA reads TGTGCCAGCAGCCCCGGGACTAGCGGGGGGACCAACACCGGGGAGCTGTTTTTT.

V usage is TRBV11-2 and J usage is TRBJ2-5, with D hard to call. CDR3 size: 15 residues. Germline V lookup: CDR1 SGHAT, CDR2 FQNNGV. V was trimmed by 1 base and J by 6 bases, leaving 15 bases between them. The CDR3 nucleotides are TGTGCCAGCAGCTTAGTCCTAGGGTCCACAAAGACCCAGTACTTC. Translation: CASSLVLGSTKTQYF.

This sequence joins TRBV20-1 and TRBJ1-6; D not certain. V was clipped by 6 bases and J by 9 bases, with 18 bases between them. CDR3 length: 14 residues. From germline, CDR1 is DFQATT and CDR2 SNEGSKA (reference sequence). CDR3 sequence (DNA): TGCAGTGCCGGGAAGCCGGCTCAGAGTTCACCCCTCCACTTT. Translation gives CSAGKPAQSSPLHF.

The chain is built from TRBV7-8 and TRBJ2-3, with 7 bases fitting TRBD2. Germline V gives CDR1 SGHVS, CDR2 FQNEAQ. V was pared by 5 bases and J by 6 bases, with 5 bases of the junction left unmatched. This CDR3 spans 13 amino acids. CDR3 in DNA: TGTGCCAGCAGCCCGCAAGCGGGGGATACGCAGTATTTT. It yields the protein CASSPQAGDTQYF.

This clonotype appeared a few times. The CDR3 sequence is CASSDPGQGAGEAFF. Here the CDR3 DNA reads TGCGCCAGCAGCGACCCGGGACAGGGGGCAGGGGAAGCTTTCTTT. This rearrangement joins TRBV5-1 to TRBJ1-1; 12 bases agree with TRBD1. This CDR3 spans 15 amino acids. Germline V gene data show CDR1 as SGHRS and CDR2 as YFSETQ. The V and J ends lost 4 bases and 8 bases, in that order; junction bases with no gene match: 9.

The V gene is TRBV15, the J gene TRBJ2-5; D possibly corresponds to TRBD2 (6 bases). Germline V gene sequence: CDR1 LNHNV, CDR2 YYDKDF (reference sequence). Trimming cost V 5 bases and J 7 bases, with 17 bases left between them. The CDR3 extends over 14 amino acids. The CDR3 nucleotides are TGTGCCACCAGCGATGGGAGGAGGGACGTGACCCAGTACTTC. Encoded protein: CATSDGRRDVTQYF.

This sequence joins TRBV2 and TRBJ2-1, with D possibly matching TRBD1 (6 bases). The V end lost 0 bases, the J end lost 7 bases, and 10 bases lay between the germline ends. From germline, CDR1 is SNHLY and CDR2 FYNNEI. There are 14 residues in the CDR3. The CDR3 reads CASSEASQGNEQFF. DNA of the CDR3: TGTGCCAGCAGTGAAGCTTCACAGGGAAATGAGCAGTTCTTC.

The V call is TRBV7-6, the J call TRBJ2-5; D is possibly TRBD1 or TRBD2 (5 bases each). The CDR3 runs to 14 residues. CDR1 and CDR2 (germline): SGHVS, FNYEAQ. The germline V and J ends were trimmed by 5 bases and 3 bases, with 13 bases remaining between them. The CDR3 is CASSPWDEEETQYF. CDR3 in DNA: TGTGCCAGCAGCCCATGGGACGAGGAAGAGACCCAGTACTTC.

The chain uses TRBV4-3 and TRBJ2-1; weak D call: TRBD2 (5 bases). The ends were cut back, 0 bases at V and 0 bases at J, with 9 bases in the middle. Germline loops: CDR1 LGHNA, CDR2 YSLEER. CDR3 length: 16 residues. DNA of the CDR3: TGCGCCAGCAGCCAAGATCTGCGGGCCTCCTACAATGAGCAGTTCTTC. Translating it yields CASSQDLRASYNEQFF.

This clonotype was picked up a small number of times. The chain combines TRBV7-8 with TRBJ1-2; no firm D call. The CDR3 length is 15 residues. Germline lookup yields CDR1 SGHVS and CDR2 FQNEAQ. The V end lost 6 bases, the J end lost 4 bases, and 18 bases lay between the germline ends. The CDR3 sequence is CASSKQNSPIYGYTF. The CDR3 coding sequence is TGTGCCAGCAGTAAACAGAACTCGCCGATCTATGGCTACACCTTC.

The CDR3 sequence is CASSSRAGGWDEQYF. Written as DNA, the CDR3 is TGTGCCAGCAGCTCCCGAGCGGGAGGGTGGGACGAGCAGTACTTC. The V and J genes are TRBV5-4 and TRBJ2-7; 10 bases agree with TRBD2. The CDR3 has 15 amino acids. The germline gives CDR1 SGHNT, CDR2 YYREEE (reference sequence). With 3 bases clipped from V and 5 bases from J, the junction kept 8 bases outside the gene matches.

The chain links TRBV6-2 or TRBV6-3 to TRBJ1-5; TRBD1 matches 8 bases. V was clipped by 0 bases and J by 0 bases; unmatched bases: 7. Germline V CDR1 and CDR2: MNHEY, SVGEGT. The CDR3 has 18 amino acids. CDR3 amino acids: CASSYSRTGPDSNQPQHF. The CDR3 DNA reads TGTGCCAGCAGTTACTCAAGGACAGGGCCTGATAGCAATCAGCCCCAGCATTTT.

This clonotype was detected a few times. V gene TRBV12-3 or TRBV12-4 combines with J gene TRBJ1-1, with a possible D match to TRBD1 (5 bases). The CDR3 runs 13 residues. The V end was cut by 7 bases, the J end by 4 bases, with 13 bases between. The CDR3 nucleotides read TGTGCCAGCACCCTGTCGGGGGGCACTGAAGCTTTCTTT. This translates into CASTLSGGTEAFF.

This clonotype was seen a few times. V gene TRBV6-6 combines with J gene TRBJ2-7, with D uncertain. V lost 7 bases, J lost 0 bases, and 10 bases lay in between. Germline V CDR1 and CDR2: MNHNY, SVGAGI (reference sequence). The CDR3 consists of 13 residues. For the CDR3, the DNA is TGTGCCAGCAAGGGCGACTCCTCCTACGAGCAGTACTTC. It translates to CASKGDSSYEQYF.

This clonotype occurred a few times. This chain joins TRBV5-8 and TRBJ2-5; D not certain. CDR1 is SGHTS and CDR2 is YDEGEE in the germline V gene. V was trimmed by 4 bases and J by 5 bases, leaving 9 bases between them. The CDR3 totals 12 residues. As DNA, the CDR3 is TGTGCCAGCAGCATACCCATGGAGACCCAGTACTTC. It translates to CASSIPMETQYF. Filled out from reference TRBV5-8 and TRBJ2-5, the complete variable domain reads EAGVTQSPTHLIKTRGQQATLRCSPISGHTSVYWYQQALGLGLQFLLWYDEGEERNRGNFPPRFSGRQFPNYSSELNVNALELEDSALYLCASSIPMETQYFGPGTRLLVL.

The V gene is TRBV6-6, the J gene TRBJ2-7; D not certain. Germline V gene sequence: CDR1 MNHNY, CDR2 SVGAGI (reference sequence). V was clipped by 3 bases and J by 3 bases, with 12 bases between them. The CDR3 consists of 14 residues. CDR3 bases: TGTGCCAGCAGTTATAGTGCAGAAAGCTACGAGCAGTACTTC. As protein: CASSYSAESYEQYF.

This clonotype was detected only a few times. The J gene is TRBJ2-1, the V gene TRBV7-2; 7 nucleotides match TRBD1. There are 15 residues in the CDR3. Trimming cost V 4 bases and J 6 bases; bases outside gene matches: 9. CDR1 is SGHTA, CDR2 FQGNSA, per germline. The CDR3 sequence: CASSYRGLSGNEQFF. The CDR3 bases are TGTGCCAGCAGCTACAGGGGTTTGTCCGGCAATGAGCAGTTCTTC.

The chain is built from TRBV12-3 or TRBV12-4 and TRBJ1-1; possibly TRBD1 for D (5 bases). Trimming stripped 8 bases from V and 7 bases from J, with 14 bases between. This CDR3 spans 12 amino acids. CDR3 amino acids: CASGGEGFEAFF. The CDR3 DNA reads TGTGCCAGCGGTGGGGAGGGGTTTGAAGCTTTCTTT.

The chain links TRBV6-1 to TRBJ2-3; possible D gene TRBD2, 6 bases. The CDR3 sequence is 15 residues long. Germline-derived CDR1 and CDR2 are MNHNS and SASEGT. The V end was cut by 8 bases, the J end by 6 bases, with 21 bases between. In DNA form, the CDR3 reads TGTGCCAGCGGACTACCTGGTGGCTTAGCCGATACGCAGTATTTT. It specifies CASGLPGGLADTQYF.

This chain connects TRBV7-2 to TRBJ2-5; 13 bases line up with TRBD2. CDR3 length: 18 amino acids. The junction had 14 bases not matched to a gene; V was cut back by 5 bases and J by 5 bases. Germline V gene lookup returns CDR1 SGHTA and CDR2 FQGNSA. The CDR3 loop is CASSPQPGTSGIWETQYF. The CDR3 DNA follows: TGTGCCAGCAGCCCGCAGCCCGGGACTAGCGGGATTTGGGAGACCCAGTACTTC. Using reference TRBV7-2 and TRBJ2-5 for the parts outside the CDR3, the full variable domain is GAGVSQSPSNKVTEKGKDVELRCDPISGHTALYWYRQSLGQGLEFLIYFQGNSAPDKSGLPSDRFSAERTGGSVSTLTIQRTQQEDSAVYLCASSPQPGTSGIWETQYFGPGTRLLVL.

The chain carries TRBV7-9 and TRBJ2-5, with 9 bases identical to TRBD2. Germline V gene lookup returns CDR1 SEHNR and CDR2 FQNEAQ (reference sequence). The junction had 12 bases not matched to a gene; V was cut back by 6 bases and J by 1 base. This CDR3 spans 17 amino acids. The DNA of the CDR3 is TGTGCCAGCAGACCAGCCCGCCCAGCGGGGGGCCAAGAGACCCAGTACTTC. Residues: CASRPARPAGGQETQYF.

In this sample, this clonotype turned up once. Sequence at one end of the junction differs from germline and may be a read error. The chain employs TRBV3-1 and TRBJ2-7; unclear D gene. This CDR3 spans 13 amino acids. Germline CDR1 LGHDT, CDR2 YNNKEL (reference sequence). This chain's CDR3 is CASSQAVSHEQYF. CDR3 DNA: TGTGCCAGCAGCCAAGCCGTCTCCCACGAGCAGTACTTC.